This entry lists 10 T cell receptor beta chains sequenced from one sample in a study of shared clonotypes between healthy human individuals (dated by TCRdb to the early 2020s). Library method: the immunoSEQ multiplex PCR assay. Not all clones reach the TCRdb copy of this immuneACCESS table, which keeps in-frame sequences only. Checked studies attribute under half of the gap to unresolved V genes and leave the rest unexplained. Counted in this sample were about 680,000 clones; more than 70% of them appeared once. The ten largest make up around 2% of the sample. The material sequenced was memory CD4+ T cells sorted from blood. What this sample's cell subset or site label stands for: CD45RA-negative fraction. Every receptor here comes from a woman aged 25 to 45 in good health.

About this clone: Additional DNA sequences in this sample encode the identical CDR3. The V gene is TRBV18, the J gene TRBJ2-3; TRBD1 is a possible D gene (5 bases). The V gene's germline CDR1 is KGHSH and CDR2 LQKENI. The CDR3 has 13 residues. V gave up 3 bases and J gave up 4 bases, with 8 bases separating them. CDR3 DNA: TGTGCCAGCTCACCCCCAGGGCCAGATACGCAGTATTTT. Translated: CASSPPGPDTQYF. The full variable domain, completed using reference TRBV18 and TRBJ2-3, is NAGVMQNPRHLVRRRGQEARLRCSPMKGHSHVYWYRQLPEEGLKFMVYLQKENIIDESGMPKERFSAEFPKEGPSILRIQQVVRGDSAAYFCASSPPGPDTQYFGPGTRLTVL.

The chain is built from TRBV4-1 and TRBJ2-2, with D uncertain. The CDR3 spans 12 residues. The V end lost 6 bases, the J end lost 5 bases, and 7 bases lay between the germline ends. Germline CDR1 reads MGHRA; CDR2 reads YSYEKL. CDR3 nucleotides: TGCGCCAGCAGAGCGCAGACCGGGGAGCTGTTTTTT. As protein: CASRAQTGELFF.

The CDR3 DNA sequence: TGTGCCAGCAGTTTCATCCGTAAGGGGCCCCGTGAGGATACGCAGTATTTT. Its protein is CASSFIRKGPREDTQYF. The rearrangement joins TRBV28 to TRBJ2-3, with TRBD1 as a possible D gene (5 bases). V was pared by 3 bases and J by 6 bases, with 22 bases between. The CDR3 extends over 17 amino acids. The V gene's germline CDR1 is MDHEN and CDR2 SYDVKM.

Only a few counts were recorded for this clone. This sequence joins TRBV4-1 and TRBJ2-2; tentatively, D is TRBD2 (6 bases). The CDR3 loop spans 16 amino acids. Trimming shortened V by 1 base and J by 1 base, and 10 bases separated the two germline ends. CDR1 and CDR2 from the germline V gene are MGHRA and YSYEKL. The DNA of the CDR3 is TGCGCCAGCAGCCAAGGGTTCGGGGGGAACACCGGGGAGCTGTTTTTT. This encodes CASSQGFGGNTGELFF.

The rearrangement links TRBV5-1 to TRBJ2-2; 7 nucleotides align to TRBD1. This CDR3 is 15 amino acids long. Trimming took 6 bases from V and 1 from J; bases not matched to a gene: 6. Germline CDR1 reads SGHRS; CDR2 reads YFSETQ. This CDR3 is CASTAGTENTGELFF. In DNA form, the CDR3 reads TGCGCCAGCACGGCCGGGACAGAGAACACCGGGGAGCTGTTTTTT.

The genes are TRBV25-1 and TRBJ1-1; possibly TRBD1 for D (5 bases). Trimming took off 1 base at V and 3 bases at J, with 6 bases between the two ends. The CDR3 spans 13 residues. CDR1 and CDR2 from the germline V gene are MGHDK and SYGVNS. CDR3 sequence: CASSESRDTEAFF. DNA for the CDR3: TGTGCCAGCAGTGAATCCAGGGACACTGAAGCTTTCTTT.

V is TRBV4-1 and J is TRBJ2-2, with 10 bases fitting TRBD2. The CDR3 length is 19 residues. CDR1 and CDR2 (germline): MGHRA, YSYEKL. Germline trimming cut 1 base from V and 4 bases from J; bases unmatched to any gene: 12. DNA of the CDR3: TGCGCCAGCAGCCAAGGGGGGCTAGCGGGAGATATGGGCACCGGGGAGCTGTTTTTT. Translation: CASSQGGLAGDMGTGELFF.

This CDR3 is CASGKTGRSSYEQYF. The CDR3 DNA reads as TGTGCCAGCGGGAAAACAGGGAGAAGCTCCTACGAGCAGTACTTC. This chain uses TRBV28 with TRBJ2-7; perhaps TRBD1 as D (6 bases). The CDR3 has 15 amino acids. Per the germline V gene, CDR1 is MDHEN and CDR2 is SYDVKM. V gave up 8 bases and J gave up 0 bases, with 17 bases separating them.

V usage is TRBV21-1 and J usage is TRBJ2-1; the table's D gene call, TRBD2, was not cross checked with the DNA. TRBV21-1 is marked as a pseudogene. The CDR3 covers 14 residues. The CDR3 coding sequence is TGTGCCAGCAGCCCCAGTAGGATGGAGGATGAGCAGTTCTTC. This translates into CASSPSRMEDEQFF.

The gene calls are TRBV18 and TRBJ2-1; D remains unclear. Germline-derived CDR1 and CDR2 are KGHSH and LQKENI. The germline V and J ends were trimmed by 0 bases and 9 bases, with 15 bases remaining between them. The CDR3 is 15 amino acids. The CDR3 DNA sequence: TGTGCCAGCTCACCACCGTCCCTCCAACGCCCTGAGCAGTTCTTC. Translation: CASSPPSLQRPEQFF.